The 31 T cell receptor beta chains in this list originate from one sample, sequenced in a study of blood T cell repertoires in COVID-19. The protocol was immunoSEQ multiplex PCR, while the TCRdb copy is restricted to in-frame clones and leaves out a portion. The top ten clones hold roughly 2.5% of a sample with 150,000 to 200,000 clones, approximately 89% of them seen once. Material for sequencing was peripheral blood. The receptors were gathered from a man aged 40-50 years with active or convalescent COVID-19.

This clone has only one observation. The rearrangement links TRBV11-2 to TRBJ2-3, with TRBD1 matching over 8 bases. V was clipped by 1 base and J by 8 bases; unmatched bases: 2. The CDR3 is 13 residues long. CDR1 SGHAT and CDR2 FQNNGV come from the germline V gene. DNA of the CDR3: TGTGCCAGCAGCTTAGCCAGGGGGCCTACGCAGTATTTT. Amino acid sequence: CASSLARGPTQYF.

The V call is TRBV3-1 (or the pseudogene TRBV3-2), the J call TRBJ2-5; tentatively, D is TRBD1 (6 bases). This CDR3 spans 20 amino acids. The V end was cut by 5 bases, the J end by 2 bases, with 30 bases between. The V gene's germline CDR1 is LGHDT and CDR2 YNNKEL (reference sequence). The CDR3 protein is CASSSRSGTLTWGLQETQYF. Written as DNA, the CDR3 is TGTGCCAGCAGCTCCCGCTCCGGGACACTCACGTGGGGGCTACAAGAGACCCAGTACTTC.

V is TRBV12-5 and J is TRBJ2-1; D remains unclear. CDR1 LGHNT and CDR2 FRNRAP come from the germline V gene. V gave up 6 bases and J gave up 9 bases, with 18 bases separating them. The CDR3 runs to 14 residues. This chain's CDR3 is CASGYLAANSEQFF. CDR3 nucleotides: TGTGCTAGTGGCTACCTCGCTGCTAACAGTGAGCAGTTCTTC.

The table lists this clone with a few counts. The chain employs TRBV6-5 and TRBJ1-2; D perhaps matches TRBD1 (5 bases). Germline V gene data show CDR1 as MNHEY and CDR2 as SVGAGI. V lost 4 bases, J lost 6 bases, and 15 bases lay in between. This CDR3 is built from 14 residues. The CDR3 spells CASSLDHQGNGYTF. The CDR3 coding sequence is TGTGCCAGCAGTTTGGACCACCAGGGTAATGGCTACACCTTC.

The chain carries TRBV5-5 and TRBJ1-1, with D maybe TRBD1 (6 bases). The CDR3 is 13 amino acids. Per the germline V gene, CDR1 is SGHKS and CDR2 is YYEKEE (reference sequence). V shed 3 bases and J shed 4 bases, with 10 bases lying between them. The CDR3 DNA follows: TGTGCCAGCAGCTCCCTCAGGGGCACTGAAGCTTTCTTT. Protein sequence: CASSSLRGTEAFF.

Only one count was recorded for this clone. This chain connects TRBV7-8 to TRBJ1-1; no definite D call. V was cut by 0 bases and J by 4 bases, with 15 bases left in between. This CDR3 comprises 16 residues. The germline CDR1 and CDR2 sequences are SGHVS and FQNEAQ. The CDR3 nucleotides read TGTGCCAGCAGCTTAGCGGGTTCGTACAGTCTCACTGAAGCTTTCTTT. Translated: CASSLAGSYSLTEAFF.

The chain couples TRBV7-9 to TRBJ1-2; D is possibly TRBD1 (6 bases). This CDR3 has 17 residues. The germline gives CDR1 SEHNR, CDR2 FQNEAQ (reference sequence). V dropped 1 base and J dropped 2 bases, with 17 bases sitting between them. The CDR3 is CASSLVAAGDPNYGYTF. CDR3 coding DNA: TGTGCCAGCAGCTTAGTTGCGGCAGGGGACCCCAACTATGGCTACACCTTC.

The rearrangement links TRBV6-5 to TRBJ1-3; D is perhaps TRBD1 (5 bases). V was shortened by 2 bases and J by 4 bases, with 6 bases between the two germline ends. This CDR3 contains 13 residues. Germline V gene lookup returns CDR1 MNHEY and CDR2 SVGAGI. The CDR3 DNA reads as TGTGCCAGCAGTTACGACAGCGGAAACACCATATATTTT. The encoded protein is CASSYDSGNTIYF.

This rearrangement joins TRBV29-1 to TRBJ2-5, with TRBD1 matching over 7 bases. Germline CDR1 is SQVTM and CDR2 is ANQGSEA. J gave up 9 bases and V 2 bases, and 18 bases lay outside the gene matches. The CDR3 length is 16 residues. The CDR3 region is CSVEYLGRGQSHAQYF. CDR3 DNA: TGCAGCGTTGAATACTTAGGCCGGGGACAGTCACATGCCCAGTACTTC.

This chain links TRBV3-1 (or the pseudogene TRBV3-2) with TRBJ2-1; TRBD2 matches at 9 bases. The V gene end was trimmed by 2 bases and the J gene end by 4 bases; junction bases not matched to a gene: 12. Germline loops: CDR1 LGHDT, CDR2 YNNKEL (reference sequence). This CDR3 has 18 amino acids. The CDR3 DNA reads TGTGCCAGCAGCCAATCGCCATCTGGAGCGGGGGGATACAATGAGCAGTTCTTC. Translation: CASSQSPSGAGGYNEQFF.

The V gene is TRBV10-1, the J gene TRBJ2-3, with 11 nucleotides matching TRBD2. The V gene's germline CDR1 is WNHNN and CDR2 SYGVQD (reference sequence). The CDR3 runs 16 residues. V lost 3 bases to trimming and J lost 4 bases; unmatched junction nucleotides: 6. The CDR3 DNA reads as TGCGCCAGCAGTGAAGGGGTAGCGGGGGGGCCAGATACGCAGTATTTT. Residues: CASSEGVAGGPDTQYF.

This sequence joins TRBV7-2 and TRBJ2-5, with TRBD2 identical over 12 bases. Germline assignment: CDR1 SGHTA and CDR2 FQGNSA. V shed 0 bases, J shed 2 bases, and the junction held 1 base outside the gene matches. CDR3 length equals 16 residues. The CDR3 sequence: CASSLALAGGQETQYF. The CDR3 nucleotides read TGTGCCAGCAGCTTAGCGCTAGCGGGGGGGCAAGAGACCCAGTACTTC.

This chain uses TRBV30 with TRBJ1-2; 8 nucleotides match TRBD1. This CDR3 has 11 amino acids. With V trimmed by 5 bases and J by 7 bases, 3 bases remained unmatched. CDR1 and CDR2 from the germline V gene are GTSNPN and SVGIG (reference sequence). The CDR3 protein is CAWGTGGGYTF. DNA of the CDR3: TGTGCCTGGGGGACAGGCGGTGGCTACACCTTC.

The V and J genes are TRBV12-5 and TRBJ2-7; 16 bases line up with TRBD2. V dropped 2 bases and J dropped 6; count of bases not matched to a gene: 10. Germline V gene data show CDR1 as LGHNT and CDR2 as FRNRAP. This CDR3 is 18 amino acids long. The CDR3 DNA is TGTGCTAGTGGTTTGATTCCCGGGACTAGCGGGGGGGCTGGCGAGCAGTACTTC. Protein product: CASGLIPGTSGGAGEQYF.

This clone was counted a single time. The chain combines TRBV7-9 with TRBJ1-2; D may be TRBD1 (6 bases). V was trimmed by 5 bases and J by 5 bases, leaving 12 bases between them. The germline V gene has CDR1 SEHNR and CDR2 FQNEAQ (reference sequence). CDR3 length equals 13 residues. CDR3 sequence: CASSQQGFYGYTF. CDR3 DNA: TGTGCCAGCAGCCAACAGGGCTTTTATGGCTACACCTTC.

CDR3 in amino acids: CASSLRSSYEQYF. The CDR3 DNA is TGTGCCAGCAGCCTCCGTAGCTCCTACGAGCAGTACTTC. The chain joins TRBV21-1 to TRBJ2-7; TRBD2 reflects the table's D call only, with no check against the DNA. TRBV21-1 is a pseudogene. The length of the CDR3 is 13 residues.

The V gene is TRBV2, the J gene TRBJ2-3; 9 nucleotides line up with TRBD1. Germline V gene data show CDR1 as SNHLY and CDR2 as FYNNEI. The V gene end was trimmed by 10 bases and the J gene end by 4 bases; junction bases not matched to a gene: 6. The CDR3 totals 13 residues. The CDR3 protein is CATLGQGADTQYF. CDR3 sequence (DNA): TGTGCCACCCTGGGACAGGGAGCAGATACGCAGTATTTT.

The rearrangement uses TRBV15 and TRBJ1-1; 7 nucleotides match TRBD1. Germline loops: CDR1 LNHNV, CDR2 YYDKDF (reference sequence). The CDR3 consists of 15 residues. Trimming removed 3 bases from V and 1 base from J; junction bases left unmatched: 5. The CDR3 DNA sequence: TGTGCCACCAGCAGCCCGGGACAGAAGAACACTGAAGCTTTCTTT. Translation: CATSSPGQKNTEAFF.

This chain connects TRBV7-9 to TRBJ2-1, with 8 bases aligning to TRBD1. Germline V gene lookup returns CDR1 SEHNR and CDR2 FQNEAQ (reference sequence). V was pared by 5 bases and J by 4 bases, with 4 bases of the junction left unmatched. The CDR3 sequence is 14 residues long. The CDR3, as DNA: TGTGCCAGCAGCCTACGACAGGGGTACAATGAGCAGTTCTTC. It encodes CASSLRQGYNEQFF.

The chain joins TRBV7-3 to TRBJ1-1; D call uncertain. Per the germline V gene, CDR1 is SGHTA and CDR2 is FQGTGA. Between the trimmed V and J ends, which lost 2 bases and 6 bases, there was a span of 10 bases. The CDR3 consists of 13 residues. The CDR3 loop is CASSLSRNSEAFF. Written as DNA, the CDR3 is TGTGCCAGCAGCTTATCGCGAAACTCTGAAGCTTTCTTT.

The chain combines TRBV2 with TRBJ1-2; possibly TRBD1 for D (5 bases). CDR3 length: 14 residues. Germline V CDR1 and CDR2: SNHLY, FYNNEI. The V gene lost 1 base and the J gene lost 3 bases, with 9 bases spanning the gap. CDR3: CASSEEPGYYGYTF. The CDR3 region has the DNA TGTGCCAGCAGTGAAGAGCCAGGGTACTATGGCTACACCTTC.

V is TRBV4-3 and J is TRBJ1-4; a weak D match, TRBD1 (5 bases). V lost 0 bases to trimming and J lost 7 bases, with 12 bases between them. The CDR3 has 15 amino acids. The germline V gene encodes CDR1 LGHNA and CDR2 YSLEER. The CDR3, as DNA: TGCGCCAGCAGCCAAGAGGGCCAGGGCGGTGAAAAACTGTTTTTT. Translation: CASSQEGQGGEKLFF.

This sequence joins TRBV27 and TRBJ1-6; D not resolved. The CDR3 consists of 12 residues. Germline CDR1 reads MNHEY; CDR2 reads SMNVEV (reference sequence). V was trimmed by 3 bases and J by 13 bases, leaving 10 bases between them. DNA for the CDR3: TGTGCCAGCAGTTTTCCGGGAGCGCCCCTCCACTTT. This codes for CASSFPGAPLHF.

This chain joins TRBV9 and TRBJ1-6, with no clear D. Germline CDR1 and CDR2: SGDLS and YYNGEE. The CDR3 runs to 12 residues. Trimming pared 3 bases from V and 9 bases from J, leaving 7 bases between. This CDR3 is CASSAASSPLHF. The CDR3 coding sequence is TGTGCCAGCAGCGCCGCCAGTTCACCCCTCCACTTT.

This clone was counted a single time. The chain is built from TRBV5-1 and TRBJ2-2; the match to TRBD1 covers 7 bases. Germline values: CDR1 SGHRS, CDR2 YFSETQ. This CDR3 is 14 amino acids long. Trimming took 5 bases from V and 0 from J; bases not matched to a gene: 1. The CDR3 region is CASSGTANTGELFF. The CDR3 nucleotides are TGCGCCAGCAGTGGGACAGCGAACACCGGGGAGCTGTTTTTT.

V gene TRBV2 combines with J gene TRBJ2-3, with D perhaps matching TRBD2 (7 bases). There are 15 residues in the CDR3. CDR1 SNHLY and CDR2 FYNNEI come from the germline V gene. Trimming pared 6 bases from V and 0 bases from J, leaving 13 bases between. The CDR3 here is CASRPGGLSTDTQYF. CDR3 nucleotide sequence: TGTGCCAGCAGGCCGGGGGGCCTTAGCACAGATACGCAGTATTTT.

The rearrangement uses TRBV27 and TRBJ2-3; tentative D call: TRBD1 (6 bases). This CDR3 has 14 residues. Germline V gene lookup returns CDR1 MNHEY and CDR2 SMNVEV (reference sequence). Trimming removed 5 bases at V and 3 bases at J, with 12 bases between. CDR3 nucleotide sequence: TGTGCCAGCAGTCCGGAACAGGGTACAGATACGCAGTATTTT. This sequence encodes CASSPEQGTDTQYF.

This chain connects TRBV10-3 to TRBJ2-7; 7 bases line up with TRBD1. The J segment lost 2 bases and the V segment lost 6 bases, leaving 10 bases of the junction unmatched. This CDR3 is 15 amino acids long. CDR1 ENHRY and CDR2 SYGVKD come from the germline V gene. CDR3 amino acids: CAIRSSDRVTYEQYF. In DNA form, the CDR3 reads TGTGCCATCAGGAGTTCTGACAGGGTCACCTACGAGCAGTACTTC.

This chain joins TRBV28 and TRBJ1-5; no firm D call. V dropped 1 base and J dropped 0 bases, with 10 bases sitting between them. The CDR3 runs 16 residues. CDR1 is MDHEN, CDR2 SYDVKM, per germline. The CDR3, as DNA: TGTGCCAGCAGTTTATACGGGGTAGTTAGCAATCAGCCCCAGCATTTT. It is translated as CASSLYGVVSNQPQHF.

The chain recombines TRBV13 with TRBJ2-5, with 7 positions matching TRBD2. Germline V gives CDR1 PRHDT, CDR2 FYEKMQ (reference sequence). CDR3 length: 13 amino acids. After removal of 8 bases from V and 0 bases from J, the junction contained 3 bases not matched to a gene. The CDR3 bases are TGTGCCAGCTCGGGGGGACACCAAGAGACCCAGTACTTC. This codes for CASSGGHQETQYF.

This chain joins TRBV19 and TRBJ2-5; D is ambiguous. The CDR3 extends over 12 amino acids. The V and J ends lost 3 bases and 4 bases respectively, with 6 bases between them. CDR1 and CDR2 from the germline V gene are LNHDA and SQIVND (reference sequence). CDR3 DNA: TGTGCCAGTAGTATTCCCAGAGAGACCCAGTACTTC. It translates to CASSIPRETQYF.